The present TCR beta chain was sequenced within a study of blood T cell repertoires in COVID-19. Data came from immunoSEQ multiplex PCR; TCRdb stores just in-frame clones and leaves some out. Of about 190,000 clones in the sample, roughly 80% are singletons; the top ten hold about 13%. Per germline, CDR1 SGHAT and CDR2 FQNNGV. The CDR3 length is 13 residues. Trimming left V 0 bases short and J 4 bases short, with 7 bases between. The sequencing input was peripheral blood. The TCR comes from a man in his forties or fifties who had recovered from COVID-19. The chain recombines TRBV11-2 with TRBJ2-7; D unresolved. Written as DNA, the CDR3 is TGTGCCAGCAGCTTAGATCATCCATACGAGCAGTACTTC. Its protein is CASSLDHPYEQYF.